This T cell receptor (beta chain) was identified during a study of T-cell reconstitution after alpha-beta-depleted transplantation in children. This CDR3 is 15 amino acids long. V gave up 2 bases and J gave up 4 bases, with 14 bases separating them. CDR1 and CDR2 from the germline V gene are MNHNS and SASEGT. Unique molecular identifiers were incorporated during preparation of the TCRbeta library. TCRdb analysed the PCR reads with MiXCR anew, one entry per CDR3 protein. Of some 500,000 distinct CDR3 sequences in the sample, about 31% were seen once. Sequencing used PBMCs from the stem cell graft donor, obtained from the stem cell graft. This clonotype was sampled from a human donor who donated a stem cell graft to a child with aplastic anemia. The chain couples TRBV6-1 to TRBJ1-2, with D possibly TRBD1 on 5 matching bases. The CDR3 bases are TGTGCCAGCAGTGAATGGTATCCAGGGACCTATGGCTACACCTTC. As protein: CASSEWYPGTYGYTF.